This TCR beta chain was recorded in a study of regulatory T cells in long-lasting Graves disease. General study points: Persistent-disease Graves' patients showed less TCR diversity than new cases. Under persistent disease, TRBV28, TRBJ1-2 and TRBJ2-5 were used preferentially. Whereas new patients shared 966 public clonotypes, persistent patients shared more, at about 3,000. The study examined only peripheral blood, not thyroid tissue.

As to this clonotype: The antigen is undetermined.

The CDR3 covers 14 residues. V lost 8 bases, J lost 2 bases, and 13 bases lay in between. The germline CDR1 and CDR2 sequences are MNHEY and SMNVEV (reference sequence). Assembly of TCR beta libraries relied on iRepertoire HTBI primers together with Arm-PCR of CDR3 regions. TCRdb re-called the multiplex PCR reads with MiXCR, one entry per CDR3 protein. The sample consists of 300,000 to 400,000 distinct CDR3 sequences, approximately 20% of them appearing once. Time point: newly diagnosed GD, antithyroid drugs for less than 3 months. Making the TCR library involved RNA that had been extracted from PBMCs.

V and J are TRBV27 and TRBJ2-1; D is uncertain. The specimen comprised peripheral blood mononuclear cells (PBMCs), sampled at new diagnosis, from a patient treated with antithyroid drugs. The sequence came from a female donor with Graves disease. The CDR3 DNA reads TGTGCCAGCTACGCAAGGGCCACCTACAATGAGCAGTTCTTC. Its translation is CASYARATYNEQFF.